Presented here are 24 T cell receptor beta chains from one specimen sequenced in a study of T cell changes during pregnancy in multiple sclerosis (dated by TCRdb to about 2019). The library was made by the immunoSEQ multiplex PCR assay. The immuneACCESS repertoire file appears here via TCRdb, limited to in-frame rearrangements. These files lack a portion of the clones; in checked studies, under half of the deficit traces to unresolved V genes, and the cause of the others is not known. The sample includes about 70,000 clones, with roughly 94% observed a single time. The ten largest clones represent 0.58% of the sample. The sample in question was peripheral blood, obtained in the third trimester of pregnancy. Receptor source: a female donor with multiple sclerosis, enrolled in a pregnancy study.

This clone turned up a few times. The gene calls are TRBV6-5 and TRBJ1-6; possibly TRBD1 for D (5 bases). The CDR3 is 15 amino acids. V lost 0 bases to trimming and J lost 6 bases, with 9 bases between them. Germline loops: CDR1 MNHEY, CDR2 SVGAGI. The CDR3 coding sequence is TGTGCCAGCAGTTACTCCGGGGGACCTAATTCACCCCTCCACTTT. Translating gives CASSYSGGPNSPLHF.

The chain couples TRBV6-1 to TRBJ2-5; D perhaps matches TRBD1 (5 bases). The DNA end is more similar to TRBJ2-7, so the J call may be wrong. The CDR3 is made up of 14 amino acids. The V gene's germline CDR1 is MNHNS and CDR2 SASEGT. The CDR3 is CASSPPTDTYEQYF. DNA for the CDR3: TGTGCCAGCAGTCCCCCGACAGACACCTACGAGCAGTACTTC.

This chain links TRBV7-6 with TRBJ1-1; 10 positions match TRBD1. In germline, CDR1 is SGHVS, CDR2 FNYEAQ. V was clipped by 3 bases and J by 3 bases; unmatched bases: 1. The CDR3 loop spans 14 amino acids. The CDR3 reads CASSLGTGDTEAFF. In DNA, the CDR3 is TGTGCCAGCAGCTTGGGGACAGGGGACACTGAAGCTTTCTTT. The full variable domain, its missing parts supplied by reference TRBV7-6 and TRBJ1-1, is GAGVSQSPRYKVTKRGQDVALRCDPISGHVSLYWYRQALGQGPEFLTYFNYEAQQDKSGLPNDRFSAERPEGSISTLTIQRTEQRDSAMYRCASSLGTGDTEAFFGQGTRLTVV.

This chain connects TRBV12-5 to TRBJ1-1; no clear D. Trimming stripped 5 bases from V and 5 bases from J, with 18 bases between. CDR1 is LGHNT and CDR2 is FRNRAP in the germline V gene. CDR3 length: 15 residues. The CDR3, as DNA: TGTGCTAGTGGTATCCCCCGGGGAGGAGGGACTGAAGCTTTCTTT. Translating gives CASGIPRGGGTEAFF.

This clone showed up just once. The rearrangement uses TRBV9 and TRBJ2-2; D gene unclear. The germline V and J ends were trimmed by 0 bases and 7 bases, with 7 bases remaining between them. The CDR3 has 13 residues. Per germline, CDR1 SGDLS and CDR2 YYNGEE. The CDR3 is CASSVDLSGELFF. CDR3 bases: TGTGCCAGCAGCGTAGATCTGAGCGGGGAGCTGTTTTTT.

CDR3 sequence: CASTRTGSGEQYF. The CDR3 region has the DNA TGTGCCAGCACCAGGACAGGGAGTGGCGAGCAGTACTTC. The V and J genes are TRBV9 and TRBJ2-7, with TRBD1 identical over 8 bases. In germline, CDR1 is SGDLS, CDR2 YYNGEE. V was clipped by 6 bases and J by 6 bases; unmatched bases: 8. This CDR3 has 13 amino acids. Full variable domain (rest looked up from reference TRBV9 and TRBJ2-7): DSGVTQTPKHLITATGQRVTLRCSPRSGDLSVYWYQQSLDQGLQFLIQYYNGEERAKGNILERFSAQQFPDLHSELNLSSLELGDSALYFCASTRTGSGEQYFGPGTRLTVT.

The chain recombines TRBV18 with TRBJ1-1; D is unclear. The CDR3 is made up of 13 amino acids. Germline CDR1 KGHSH, CDR2 LQKENI. Trimming shortened V by 2 bases and J by 0 bases, and 4 bases separated the two germline ends. The CDR3: CASSPGLNTEAFF. CDR3 nucleotides: TGTGCCAGCTCACCAGGCCTGAACACTGAAGCTTTCTTT.

This rearrangement joins TRBV7-3 to TRBJ2-3, with D maybe TRBD1 (6 bases). Trimming stripped 2 bases from V and 6 bases from J, with 9 bases between. The CDR3 has 13 amino acids. Looked up from germline, CDR1 is SGHTA and CDR2 is FQGTGA. CDR3 amino acids: CASSLVQGDTQYF. In nucleotides, the CDR3 is TGTGCCAGCAGCTTAGTGCAGGGGGATACGCAGTATTTT.

This chain connects TRBV11-3 to TRBJ1-6; D may be TRBD1 (5 bases). CDR3 length: 17 amino acids. V shed 2 bases and J shed 4 bases, with 15 bases lying between them. Germline V gives CDR1 SGHNT, CDR2 YENEEA. CDR3 DNA: TGTGCCAGCAGCTTACGGACTAGGAGGGGTTATAATTCACCCCTCCACTTT. It yields the protein CASSLRTRRGYNSPLHF.

The chain couples TRBV5-6 to TRBJ2-7, with TRBD2 as a possible D gene (7 bases). Looked up from germline, CDR1 is SGHDT and CDR2 is YYEEEE. There are 14 residues in the CDR3. V was pared by 0 bases and J by 4 bases, with 11 bases between. The CDR3: CASSLGGGVYEQYF. The CDR3 DNA follows: TGTGCCAGCAGCTTGGGAGGGGGGGTTTACGAGCAGTACTTC.

V is TRBV10-3 and J is TRBJ1-5; TRBD1 might be the D (5 bases). V lost 8 bases and J 5 bases, leaving 16 bases between the germline ends. The V gene's germline CDR1 is ENHRY and CDR2 SYGVKD. The CDR3 sequence is 14 residues long. The CDR3 here is CAIRTRQTHQPQHF. CDR3 bases: TGTGCCATCCGAACCCGACAGACCCATCAGCCCCAGCATTTT.

The chain links TRBV7-2 to TRBJ2-5; no firm D call. The V and J ends lost 3 bases and 4 bases respectively, with 18 bases between them. The CDR3 spans 16 residues. Germline V gene lookup returns CDR1 SGHTA and CDR2 FQGNSA. The chain's CDR3 is CASSFLTVRSGETQYF. CDR3 in DNA: TGTGCCAGCAGCTTCCTAACGGTCCGCTCAGGAGAGACCCAGTACTTC.

This chain connects TRBV5-6 to TRBJ2-3, with TRBD2 as a possible D gene (6 bases). The ends were cut back, 5 bases at V and 4 bases at J, with 17 bases in the middle. The CDR3 consists of 15 residues. Per germline, CDR1 SGHDT and CDR2 YYEEEE. CDR3 sequence: CASSPGRGWADTQYF. The CDR3 region has the DNA TGTGCCAGCAGTCCGGGGCGGGGTTGGGCAGATACGCAGTATTTT.

This clone was seen only once. This chain uses TRBV2 with TRBJ1-1, with D possibly TRBD1 on 6 matching bases. The germline V gene encodes CDR1 SNHLY and CDR2 FYNNEI. This CDR3 has 14 amino acids. V lost 2 bases, J lost 4 bases, and 11 bases lay in between. The CDR3 region has the DNA TGTGCCAGCAGTGAATCCAGGGGTGGCACTGAAGCTTTCTTT. Translation: CASSESRGGTEAFF.

The chain links TRBV5-1 to TRBJ1-1; 10 nucleotides line up with TRBD1. The length of the CDR3 is 17 residues. In germline, CDR1 is SGHRS, CDR2 YFSETQ. The V segment lost 4 bases and the J segment 6 bases; nucleotides outside the gene matches: 15. CDR3 amino acids: CASSTGGQGYRGAEAFF. As DNA, the CDR3 is TGCGCCAGCAGCACTGGGGGACAGGGGTACCGAGGTGCTGAAGCTTTCTTT.

This clone was picked up one time. The J gene is TRBJ2-5, the V gene TRBV5-4; 7 bases match TRBD1. Germline-derived CDR1 and CDR2 are SGHNT and YYREEE (reference sequence). This CDR3 comprises 14 residues. V shed 2 bases and J 2 bases; nucleotides not matched to a gene: 3. For the CDR3, the DNA is TGTGCCAGCAGCTTTAGGACAGGACAAGAGACCCAGTACTTC. Amino acid sequence: CASSFRTGQETQYF.

The chain uses TRBV21-1 and TRBJ1-2; whether TRBD1, the table's D call, matches the DNA was not checked. TRBV21-1 is a pseudogene segment. This CDR3 is 15 amino acids long. The CDR3 here is CASSTPGTGGCGYTF. As DNA, the CDR3 is TGTGCCAGCAGCACTCCCGGGACAGGGGGCTGTGGCTACACCTTC.

V usage is TRBV19 and J usage is TRBJ2-7; perhaps TRBD2 as D (6 bases). There are 14 residues in the CDR3. Per the germline V gene, CDR1 is LNHDA and CDR2 is SQIVND (reference sequence). Trimming left V 5 bases short and J 0 bases short, with 11 bases between. This CDR3 is CASSWDGSSYEQYF. CDR3 sequence (DNA): TGTGCCAGTAGTTGGGACGGGAGCTCCTACGAGCAGTACTTC.

The chain links TRBV30 to TRBJ1-5; maybe TRBD1 (5 bases). The CDR3 runs to 14 residues. V was clipped by 5 bases and J by 7 bases, with 18 bases between them. Germline V gene sequence: CDR1 GTSNPN, CDR2 SVGIG (reference sequence). Here the CDR3 reads CAWSGGGIGQPQHF. The DNA of the CDR3 is TGTGCCTGGTCTGGGGGAGGGATAGGCCAGCCCCAGCATTTT.

This chain uses TRBV5-4 with TRBJ2-1; D perhaps matches TRBD2 (6 bases). CDR1 and CDR2 from the germline V gene are SGHNT and YYREEE (reference sequence). Trimming pared 4 bases from V and 5 bases from J, leaving 22 bases between. The CDR3 runs 17 residues. CDR3 sequence (DNA): TGTGCCAGCAGCGACGTCGGGGGACTTCCTAGAGACAATGAGCAGTTCTTC. It codes for CASSDVGGLPRDNEQFF.

This clone appeared once. The rearrangement uses TRBV9 and TRBJ2-5, with 12 bases matching TRBD2. The CDR3 has 17 amino acids. V gave up 0 bases and J gave up 5 bases; unmatched junction bases: 8. The germline gives CDR1 SGDLS, CDR2 YYNGEE. The CDR3 spells CASSVGASGGAGETQYF. CDR3 DNA: TGTGCCAGCAGCGTAGGGGCTAGCGGGGGGGCAGGGGAGACCCAGTACTTC.

The chain joins TRBV27 to TRBJ1-2; D possibly corresponds to TRBD1 (6 bases). The CDR3 is 14 amino acids. The germline V and J ends were trimmed by 5 bases and 6 bases, with 16 bases remaining between them. CDR1 and CDR2 from the germline V gene are MNHEY and SMNVEV (reference sequence). CDR3 sequence: CASSPTGYGNGYTF. The DNA for the CDR3 is TGTGCCAGCAGTCCTACAGGGTATGGGAATGGCTACACCTTC.

As DNA, the CDR3 is TGTGCCACCAGCGACCAAGTACAGGGATATCAGCCCCAGCATTTT. It encodes CATSDQVQGYQPQHF. The chain is built from TRBV15 and TRBJ1-5, with D possibly TRBD1 on 6 matching bases. Germline CDR1 and CDR2: LNHNV and YYDKDF (reference sequence). The length of the CDR3 is 15 residues. V lost 5 bases and J 5 bases, leaving 16 bases between the germline ends.

This chain uses TRBV18 with TRBJ1-4; no clear D. The CDR3 runs 13 residues. Per germline, CDR1 KGHSH and CDR2 LQKENI. V shed 1 base and J shed 10 bases, with 10 bases lying between them. CDR3 residues: CASSPQPFGKLFF. Here the CDR3 DNA reads TGTGCCAGCTCACCACAGCCCTTCGGAAAACTGTTTTTT.